The 4 T cell receptor beta chains below were found in one sample sequenced in a study of T cells in Graves' hyperthyroidism and ophthalmopathy. Using RNA transcripts as the source, TCR beta CDR3 regions were amplified. First-round RT-PCR targeting the TCR CDR3 was performed with the HTBI primer set. TCRdb reprocessed the multiplex PCR reads with MiXCR, giving one entry per CDR3 protein. The sample lists hundreds of thousands of distinct CDR3 sequences, around 39% occurring once. The sequenced material came from blood. These receptors originate from a man between 18 and 35 years old with Graves' hyperthyroidism.

V is TRBV5-1 and J is TRBJ1-1, with D possibly matching TRBD1 (5 bases). The CDR3 extends over 15 amino acids. Germline CDR1 SGHRS, CDR2 YFSETQ. Trimming cost V 7 bases and J 4 bases, with 20 bases left between them. The DNA of the CDR3 is TGCGCCAGCGGGTATGACAGTCGGAGCTTCACTGAAGCTTTCTTT. Encoded protein: CASGYDSRSFTEAFF.

This clonotype was detected ten times or more. V and J are TRBV7-8 and TRBJ1-1; the match to TRBD1 covers 7 bases. The germline V gene encodes CDR1 SGHVS and CDR2 FQNEAQ. The V and J ends lost 2 bases and 1 base, in that order; junction bases with no gene match: 1. The CDR3 spans 14 residues. The CDR3 sequence is CASSLNRGNTEAFF. The CDR3 nucleotides read TGTGCCAGCAGCTTAAACAGGGGGAACACTGAAGCTTTCTTT.

Of note for this clonotype: With a much larger clone just one base away, this may be a read error. V usage is TRBV20-1 and J usage is TRBJ2-7; 9 positions match TRBD2. Germline values: CDR1 DFQATT, CDR2 SNEGSKA (reference sequence). CDR3 length: 14 amino acids. Trimming removed 5 bases from V and 1 base from J; junction bases left unmatched: 6. The DNA of the CDR3 is TGCAGTGCTGGGGAGCGGGAGGCGTCCTACGAGCAGTACTTC. Translated: CSAGEREASYEQYF.

This clonotype came up many times. V usage is TRBV2 and J usage is TRBJ2-2; tentative D call: TRBD2 (5 bases). Germline V lookup: CDR1 SNHLY, CDR2 FYNNEI. The CDR3 extends over 13 amino acids. The ends were cut back, 8 bases at V and 4 bases at J, with 11 bases in the middle. As DNA, the CDR3 is TGTGCCAGCTGGGCCGAGGGCACCGGGGAGCTGTTTTTT. Translated, it gives CASWAEGTGELFF. The full variable domain, in which reference TRBV2 and TRBJ2-2 provide the parts outside the CDR3, is EPEVTQTPSHQVTQMGQEVILRCVPISNHLYFYWYRQILGQKVEFLVSFYNNEISEKSEIFDDQFSVERPDGSNFTLKIRSTKLEDSAMYFCASWAEGTGELFFGEGSRLTVL.